Presented here are 16 T cell receptor beta chains from one specimen sequenced in a study of blood T cell repertoires in COVID-19. Only in-frame clones appear in the TCRdb table, and some are missing; sequencing was by immunoSEQ multiplex PCR. In the table there are about 98,000 clones, approximately 82% of which are singletons. The sample was peripheral blood. Receptors were obtained from a man aged 55 to 70 with acute or convalescent COVID-19.

The CDR3 sequence is CASSLGQGDGELFF. The CDR3 nucleotides read TGCGCCAGCAGCCTGGGACAGGGCGACGGGGAGCTGTTTTTT. The V and J genes are TRBV5-1 and TRBJ2-2, with 9 bases fitting TRBD1. The CDR3 consists of 14 residues. CDR1 and CDR2 from the germline V gene are SGHRS and YFSETQ. V shed 4 bases and J 7 bases; nucleotides not matched to a gene: 5.

The V gene is TRBV7-2, the J gene TRBJ1-2, with D possibly being TRBD1 (5 bases). V was trimmed by 1 base and J by 4 bases, leaving 10 bases between them. Germline lookup yields CDR1 SGHTA and CDR2 FQGNSA. This CDR3 is 14 amino acids long. In nucleotides, the CDR3 is TGTGCCAGCAGCTTAGGAGGACACTCCTATGGCTACACCTTC. Its translation is CASSLGGHSYGYTF.

The V and J genes are TRBV24-1 and TRBJ2-5, with 9 positions matching TRBD1. Trimming cost V 3 bases and J 4 bases; bases outside gene matches: 8. The CDR3 runs 16 residues. In germline, CDR1 is KGHDR, CDR2 SFDVKD. This CDR3 reads CATSDRAGTGRETQYF. The CDR3 region has the DNA TGTGCCACCAGTGATCGCGCCGGGACAGGGCGAGAGACCCAGTACTTC.

This clone was seen a few times. This chain uses TRBV5-5 with TRBJ1-6, with D perhaps TRBD1 (5 bases). V was pared by 4 bases and J by 9 bases, with 20 bases between. Germline CDR1 and CDR2: SGHKS and YYEKEE (reference sequence). This CDR3 contains 16 residues. The CDR3 DNA is TGTGCCAGCAGCAGGTTACCACCTCGGGGGGTTTCACCCCTCCACTTT. Its translation: CASSRLPPRGVSPLHF.

The J gene is TRBJ1-1, the V gene TRBV6-5; 7 bases map to TRBD1. Germline V gives CDR1 MNHEY, CDR2 SVGAGI. The V segment lost 5 bases and the J segment 11 bases; nucleotides outside the gene matches: 11. This CDR3 has 13 amino acids. CDR3 bases: TGTGCCAGCAGTCCCAGGACAGGAGGATCGGCTTTCTTT. This translates into CASSPRTGGSAFF.

The CDR3 loop is CASSPTGLGGNTIYF. DNA of the CDR3: TGTGCCAGCAGCCCCACAGGGCTGGGTGGAAACACCATATATTTT. The chain couples TRBV2 to TRBJ1-3; a possible D gene is TRBD1 (6 bases). Germline loops: CDR1 SNHLY, CDR2 FYNNEI. This CDR3 contains 15 residues. With 6 bases removed from V and 3 bases from J, the gap between germline ends came to 15 bases. Full variable domain (missing parts from reference TRBV2 and TRBJ1-3): EPEVTQTPSHQVTQMGQEVILRCVPISNHLYFYWYRQILGQKVEFLVSFYNNEISEKSEIFDDQFSVERPDGSNFTLKIRSTKLEDSAMYFCASSPTGLGGNTIYFGEGSWLTVV.

The chain carries TRBV4-3 and TRBJ2-2, with 7 bases matching TRBD1. The CDR3 is 15 amino acids. The germline V gene has CDR1 LGHNA and CDR2 YSLEER. V was pared by 4 bases and J by 6 bases, with 8 bases of the junction left unmatched. For the CDR3, the DNA is TGCGCCAGCAGCCGCGTCGACAGGGCAGCCGGGGAGCTGTTTTTT. Translating it yields CASSRVDRAAGELFF.

The chain carries TRBV7-9 and TRBJ2-7, with 10 bases aligning to TRBD1. Germline V CDR1 and CDR2: SEHNR, FQNEAQ (reference sequence). CDR3 length equals 13 residues. V shed 6 bases and J 6 bases; nucleotides not matched to a gene: 5. The CDR3 loop reads CASSPRDRGEQYV. Written as DNA, the CDR3 is TGTGCCAGCAGTCCTCGGGACAGGGGCGAGCAGTACGTC.

This clone was seen ten or more times. This chain links TRBV7-9 with TRBJ2-1; D gene ambiguous. This CDR3 is 18 amino acids long. V lost 3 bases, J lost 7 bases, and 25 bases lay in between. CDR1 and CDR2 from the germline V gene are SEHNR and FQNEAQ (reference sequence). CDR3 DNA sequence: TGTGCCAGCAGCTTTGGATCGTTACGCGGCACCTCCCAAAATGAGCAGTTCTTC. Protein sequence: CASSFGSLRGTSQNEQFF.

This chain connects TRBV24-1 to TRBJ1-1; D remains unclear. Germline V gene data show CDR1 as KGHDR and CDR2 as SFDVKD. This CDR3 spans 13 amino acids. V shed 12 bases and J shed 3 bases, with 16 bases lying between them. The CDR3 coding sequence is TGTGCCTCAACCGATCGGGAGGACACTGAAGCTTTCTTT. This encodes CASTDREDTEAFF.

The J gene is TRBJ2-7, the V gene TRBV5-4, with D tentatively TRBD2 (6 bases). V lost 1 base, J lost 4 bases, and 12 bases lay in between. CDR1 and CDR2 from the germline V gene are SGHNT and YYREEE (reference sequence). The CDR3 runs to 14 residues. In DNA, the CDR3 is TGTGCCAGCAGCTTGTTGGAGGGCGGGTACGAGCAGTACGTC. Translated: CASSLLEGGYEQYV.

This chain links TRBV12-3 or TRBV12-4 with TRBJ2-7; weak D call: TRBD1 (6 bases). This CDR3 spans 12 amino acids. With 5 bases removed from V and 6 bases from J, the gap between germline ends came to 11 bases. CDR3 sequence reads: CASSLQGREQYV. For the CDR3, the DNA is TGTGCCAGCAGTCTACAGGGACGCGAGCAGTACGTC.

The V call is TRBV29-1, the J call TRBJ1-4, with D perhaps TRBD1 (5 bases). CDR1 is SQVTM and CDR2 is ANQGSEA in the germline V gene. V was pared by 1 base and J by 7 bases, with 10 bases between. CDR3 length: 13 amino acids. The DNA for the CDR3 is TGCAGCGTTGAAGTGACAAGGGGTGAAAAACTGTTTTTT. Amino acids: CSVEVTRGEKLFF.

This clone came up many times. This chain joins TRBV7-2 and TRBJ2-2; the D gene is possibly TRBD1 (6 bases). Trimming pared 3 bases from V and 5 bases from J, leaving 7 bases between. The germline CDR1 and CDR2 sequences are SGHTA and FQGNSA. The CDR3 sequence is 13 residues long. CDR3 nucleotides: TGTGCCAGCAGCTTCAGGGGTACCGGGGAGCTGTTTTTT. Its translation: CASSFRGTGELFF.

The chain links TRBV4-2 to TRBJ2-7, with D tentatively TRBD2 (5 bases). The CDR3 runs to 13 residues. V dropped 1 base and J dropped 7 bases, with 11 bases sitting between them. The germline CDR1 and CDR2 sequences are LGHNA and YNFKEQ. In DNA form, the CDR3 reads TGTGCCAGCAGCCAAGGCCTTCGGGGAGAGCAGTACGTC. Translation: CASSQGLRGEQYV.

In its sample, this clone is medium-sized. The CDR3 DNA sequence: TGTGCCAGTAGTATTGGAGGGTCGGGCGGCTACACCTTC. Translation gives CASSIGGSGGYTF. The rearrangement links TRBV19 to TRBJ1-2; unclear D gene. CDR3 length equals 13 residues. The V end lost 3 bases, the J end lost 8 bases, and 13 bases lay between the germline ends. In germline, CDR1 is LNHDA, CDR2 SQIVND (reference sequence).